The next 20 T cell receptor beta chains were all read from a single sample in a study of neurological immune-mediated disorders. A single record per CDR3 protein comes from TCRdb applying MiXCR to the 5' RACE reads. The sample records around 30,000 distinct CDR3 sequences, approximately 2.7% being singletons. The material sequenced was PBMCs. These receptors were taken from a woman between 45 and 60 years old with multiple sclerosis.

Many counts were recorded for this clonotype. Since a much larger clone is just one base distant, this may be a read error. The CDR3: CSAKYTLERSSPLHF. CDR3 coding DNA: TGCAGTGCCAAATATACCTTGGAAAGGTCTTCACCCCTCCACTTT. This sequence joins TRBV20-1 and TRBJ1-6, with D hard to call. The CDR3 length is 15 residues. Germline V CDR1 and CDR2: DFQATT, SNEGSKA (reference sequence). Trimming stripped 6 bases from V and 9 bases from J, with 21 bases between.

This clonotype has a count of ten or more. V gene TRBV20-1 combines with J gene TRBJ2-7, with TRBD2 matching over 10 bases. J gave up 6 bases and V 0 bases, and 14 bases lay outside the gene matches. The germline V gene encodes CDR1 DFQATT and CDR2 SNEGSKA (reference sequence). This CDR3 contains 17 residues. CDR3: CSARDPTVERGGSEQYF. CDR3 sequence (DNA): TGCAGTGCTAGAGACCCCACTGTGGAGCGGGGGGGTAGCGAGCAGTACTTC.

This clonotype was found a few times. The CDR3 is CATSDYKGQGETQYF. The CDR3 nucleotides are TGTGCCACCAGTGACTACAAGGGACAGGGGGAGACCCAGTACTTC. V is TRBV24-1 and J is TRBJ2-5; 10 bases agree with TRBD1. The CDR3 is made up of 15 amino acids. Unmatched junction bases numbered 6, after V lost 4 bases and J lost 5 bases. Germline assignment: CDR1 KGHDR and CDR2 SFDVKD.

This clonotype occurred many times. The DNA for the CDR3 is TGTGCCAGCACCCTGACTACCTCCAGCTCCTACAATGAGCAGTTCTTC. Its protein is CASTLTTSSSYNEQFF. The chain links TRBV6-6 to TRBJ2-1, with a possible D match to TRBD2 (5 bases). The CDR3 consists of 16 residues. Trimming stripped 7 bases from V and 0 bases from J, with 16 bases between. Germline V gene lookup returns CDR1 MNHNY and CDR2 SVGAGI (reference sequence).

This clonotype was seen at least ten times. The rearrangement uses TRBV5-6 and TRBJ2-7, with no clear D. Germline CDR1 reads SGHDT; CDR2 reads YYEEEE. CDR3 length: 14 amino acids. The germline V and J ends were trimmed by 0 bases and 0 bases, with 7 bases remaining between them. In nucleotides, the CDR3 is TGTGCCAGCAGCTTGGGTCCGAGCTCCTACGAGCAGTACTTC. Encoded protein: CASSLGPSSYEQYF.

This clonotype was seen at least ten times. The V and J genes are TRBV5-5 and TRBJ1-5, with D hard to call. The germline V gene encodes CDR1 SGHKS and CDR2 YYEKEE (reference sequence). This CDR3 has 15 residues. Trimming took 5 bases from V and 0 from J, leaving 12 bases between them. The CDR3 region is CASRLVPYSNQPQHF. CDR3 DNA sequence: TGTGCCAGCAGACTGGTCCCTTATAGCAATCAGCCCCAGCATTTT.

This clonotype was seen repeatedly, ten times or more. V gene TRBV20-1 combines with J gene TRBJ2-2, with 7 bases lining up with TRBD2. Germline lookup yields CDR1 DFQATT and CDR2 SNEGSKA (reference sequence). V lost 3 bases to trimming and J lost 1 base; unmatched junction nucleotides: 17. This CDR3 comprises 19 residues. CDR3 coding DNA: TGCAGTGCTAGCCCTTTTTCTACAACCGGGAGGATGAACACCGGGGAGCTGTTTTTT. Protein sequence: CSASPFSTTGRMNTGELFF.

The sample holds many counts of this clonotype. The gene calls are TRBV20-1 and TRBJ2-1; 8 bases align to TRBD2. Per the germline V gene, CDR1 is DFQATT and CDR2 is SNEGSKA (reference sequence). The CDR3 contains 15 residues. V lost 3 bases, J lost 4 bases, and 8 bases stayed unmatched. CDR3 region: CSARSGRGGYNEQFF. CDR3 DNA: TGCAGTGCTAGGTCCGGGAGGGGCGGATACAATGAGCAGTTCTTC.

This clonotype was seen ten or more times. CDR3 amino acids: CASSQDRGLHTEAFF. The CDR3 DNA is TGCGCCAGCAGCCAAGACAGGGGGCTTCACACTGAAGCTTTCTTT. V is TRBV5-1 and J is TRBJ1-1; 10 bases map to TRBD1. With 4 bases clipped from V and 3 bases from J, the junction kept 6 bases outside the gene matches. This CDR3 region has 15 residues. CDR1 and CDR2 from the germline V gene are SGHRS and YFSETQ.

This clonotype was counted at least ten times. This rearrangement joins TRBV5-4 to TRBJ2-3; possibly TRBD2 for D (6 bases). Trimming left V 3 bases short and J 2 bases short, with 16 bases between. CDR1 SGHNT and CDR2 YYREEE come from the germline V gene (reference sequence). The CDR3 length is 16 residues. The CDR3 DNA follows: TGTGCCAGCAGCTCAGCGACTAGAAAGCTCACAGATACGCAGTATTTT. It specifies CASSSATRKLTDTQYF.

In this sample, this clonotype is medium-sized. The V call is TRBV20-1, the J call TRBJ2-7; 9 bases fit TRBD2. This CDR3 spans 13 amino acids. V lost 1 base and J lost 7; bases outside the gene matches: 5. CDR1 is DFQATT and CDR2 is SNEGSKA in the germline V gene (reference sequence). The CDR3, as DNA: TGCAGTGCTAGAGGTAGCGGGAGAGGAGAGCAGTACTTC. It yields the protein CSARGSGRGEQYF.

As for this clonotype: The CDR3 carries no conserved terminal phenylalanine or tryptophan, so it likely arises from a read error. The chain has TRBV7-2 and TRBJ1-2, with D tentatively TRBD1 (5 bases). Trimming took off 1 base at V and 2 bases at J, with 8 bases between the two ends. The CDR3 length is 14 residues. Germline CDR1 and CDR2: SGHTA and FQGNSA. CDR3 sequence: CASSLGPGNYGYTN. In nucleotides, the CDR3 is TGTGCCAGCAGCTTAGGTCCAGGGAACTATGGCTACACCAAC.

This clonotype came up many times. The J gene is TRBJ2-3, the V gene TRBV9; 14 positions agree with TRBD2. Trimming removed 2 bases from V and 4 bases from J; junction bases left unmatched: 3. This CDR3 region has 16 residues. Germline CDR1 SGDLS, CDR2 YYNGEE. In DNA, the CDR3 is TGTGCCAGCAGCGTGGGACTAGCGGGAGCCCCAGATACGCAGTATTTT. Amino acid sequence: CASSVGLAGAPDTQYF.

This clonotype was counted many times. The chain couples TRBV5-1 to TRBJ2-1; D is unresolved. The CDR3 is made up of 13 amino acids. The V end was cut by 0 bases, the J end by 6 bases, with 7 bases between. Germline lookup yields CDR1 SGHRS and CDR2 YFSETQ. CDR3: CASSLEIANEQFF. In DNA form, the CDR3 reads TGCGCCAGCAGCTTGGAGATAGCCAATGAGCAGTTCTTC.

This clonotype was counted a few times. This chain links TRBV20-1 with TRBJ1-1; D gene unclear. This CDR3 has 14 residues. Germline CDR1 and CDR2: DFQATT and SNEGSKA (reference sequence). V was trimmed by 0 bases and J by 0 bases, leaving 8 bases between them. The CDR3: CSARDSLMNTEAFF. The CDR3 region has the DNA TGCAGTGCTAGAGATTCCTTGATGAACACTGAAGCTTTCTTT.

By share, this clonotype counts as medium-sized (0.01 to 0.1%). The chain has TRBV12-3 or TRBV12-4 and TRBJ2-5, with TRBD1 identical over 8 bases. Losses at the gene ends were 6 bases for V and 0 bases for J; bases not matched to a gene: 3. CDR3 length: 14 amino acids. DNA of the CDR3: TGTGCCAGCAGCCGACAGGGGAACCAAGAGACCCAGTACTTC. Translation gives CASSRQGNQETQYF.

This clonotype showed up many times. The CDR3 sequence: CASSQDLAVHQPQHF. The DNA of the CDR3 is TGTGCCAGCAGCCAAGATTTGGCGGTTCATCAGCCCCAGCATTTT. The chain has TRBV3-1 and TRBJ1-5; the D is unclear. Per the germline V gene, CDR1 is LGHDT and CDR2 is YNNKEL (reference sequence). Trimming cost V 0 bases and J 5 bases, with 11 bases left between them. The CDR3 has 15 amino acids.

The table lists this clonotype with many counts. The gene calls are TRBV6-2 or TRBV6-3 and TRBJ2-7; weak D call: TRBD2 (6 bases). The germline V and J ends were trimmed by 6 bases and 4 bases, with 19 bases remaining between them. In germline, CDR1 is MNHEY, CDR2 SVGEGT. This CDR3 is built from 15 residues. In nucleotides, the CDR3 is TGTGCCAGCAGGGGTCTACGGGACTCGAGATACGAGCAGTACTTC. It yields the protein CASRGLRDSRYEQYF.

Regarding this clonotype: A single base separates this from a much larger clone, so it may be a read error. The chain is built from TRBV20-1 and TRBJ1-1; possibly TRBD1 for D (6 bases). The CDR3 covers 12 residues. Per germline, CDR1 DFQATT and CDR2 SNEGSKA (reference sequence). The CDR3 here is CSFLGKGDKAFF. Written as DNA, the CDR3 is TGCAGCTTCCTGGGAAAGGGGGATAAAGCTTTCTTT.

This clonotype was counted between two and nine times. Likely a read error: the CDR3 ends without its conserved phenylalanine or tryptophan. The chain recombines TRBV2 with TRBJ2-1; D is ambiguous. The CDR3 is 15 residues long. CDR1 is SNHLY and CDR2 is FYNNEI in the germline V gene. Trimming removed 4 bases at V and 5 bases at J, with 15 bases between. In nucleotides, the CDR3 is TGTGCCAGCAGTGGGCAATTGGTTGGTCACAATGAGCAGTTCAAC. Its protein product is CASSGQLVGHNEQFN.